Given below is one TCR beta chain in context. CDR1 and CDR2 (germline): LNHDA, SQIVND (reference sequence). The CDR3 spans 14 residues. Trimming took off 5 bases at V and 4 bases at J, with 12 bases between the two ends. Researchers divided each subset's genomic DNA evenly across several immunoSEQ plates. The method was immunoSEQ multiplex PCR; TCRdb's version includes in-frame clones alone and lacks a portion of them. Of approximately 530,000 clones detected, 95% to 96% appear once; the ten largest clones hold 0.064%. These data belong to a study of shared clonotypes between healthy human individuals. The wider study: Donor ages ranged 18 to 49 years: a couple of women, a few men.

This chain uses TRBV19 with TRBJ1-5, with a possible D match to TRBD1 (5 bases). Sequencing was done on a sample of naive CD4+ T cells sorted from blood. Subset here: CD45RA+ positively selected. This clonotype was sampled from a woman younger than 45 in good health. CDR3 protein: CASSAGTANQPQHF. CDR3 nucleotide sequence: TGTGCCAGTAGTGCAGGGACGGCGAATCAGCCCCAGCATTTT.